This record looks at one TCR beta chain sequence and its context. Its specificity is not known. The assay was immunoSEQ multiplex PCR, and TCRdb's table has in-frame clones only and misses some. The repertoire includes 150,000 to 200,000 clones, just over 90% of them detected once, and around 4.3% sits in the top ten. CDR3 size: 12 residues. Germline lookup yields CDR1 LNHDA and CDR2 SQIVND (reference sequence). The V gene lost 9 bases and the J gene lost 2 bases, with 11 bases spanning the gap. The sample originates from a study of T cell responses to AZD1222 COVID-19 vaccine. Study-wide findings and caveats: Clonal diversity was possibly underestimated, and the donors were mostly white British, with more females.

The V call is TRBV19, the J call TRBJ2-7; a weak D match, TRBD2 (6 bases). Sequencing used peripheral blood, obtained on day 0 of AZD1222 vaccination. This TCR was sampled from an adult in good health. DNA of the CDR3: TGTGCCAGAAGGGACTCCCCCTACGAGCAGTACTTC. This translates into CARRDSPYEQYF. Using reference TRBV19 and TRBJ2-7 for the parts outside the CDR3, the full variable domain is DGGITQSPKYLFRKEGQNVTLSCEQNLNHDAMYWYRQDPGQGLRLIYYSQIVNDFQKGDIAEGYSVSREKKESFPLTVTSAQKNPTAFYLCARRDSPYEQYFGPGTRLTVT.